This T cell receptor (beta chain) was sequenced for a study of cytomegalovirus exposure and HLA in healthy donors. About this clone itself: As yet, its antigen is unknown.

PCR used 60 Vbeta primers and 13 Jbeta primers. Data came from immunoSEQ multiplex PCR; TCRdb stores just in-frame clones and leaves some out. The repertoire consists of over 150,000 clones, with 60% to 85% occurring once and the leading ten covering roughly 2%. Study outcomes and limitations: In an earlier analysis, productive rearrangement rates for most beta V segments clustered near 87% or 30%.

This CDR3 has 15 residues. Germline-derived CDR1 and CDR2 are SGHRS and YFSETQ. Unmatched junction bases numbered 5, after V lost 2 bases and J lost 3 bases. This receptor was identified in a man aged 45-65 years in good health and CMV-seropositive. The J gene is TRBJ1-2, the V gene TRBV5-1; 9 positions agree with TRBD1. Sequenced material: PBMCs. CDR3 loop: CASSLPTGGDYGYTF. For the CDR3, the DNA is TGCGCCAGCAGCTTACCCACAGGGGGCGACTATGGCTACACCTTC.